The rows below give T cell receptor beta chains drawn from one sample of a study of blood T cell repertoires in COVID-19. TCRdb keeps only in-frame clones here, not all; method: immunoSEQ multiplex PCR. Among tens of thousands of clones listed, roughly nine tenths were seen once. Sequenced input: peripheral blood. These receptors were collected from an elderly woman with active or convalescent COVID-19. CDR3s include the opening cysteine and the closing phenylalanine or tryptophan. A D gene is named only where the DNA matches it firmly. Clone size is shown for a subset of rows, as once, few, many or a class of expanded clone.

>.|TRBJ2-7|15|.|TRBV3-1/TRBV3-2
TGTGCCAGCAGCCAAACGGGAATTTCCTACGTGGAGCAGTACTTC
CASSQTGISYVEQYF
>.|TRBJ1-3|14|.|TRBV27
TGTGCCAGCAGTTTGAGTTTAAGTGGAAACACCATATATTTT
CASSLSLSGNTIYF
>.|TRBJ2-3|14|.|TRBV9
TGTGCCACAAACGTAGAGGGCAGCACAGATACGCAGTATTTT
CATNVEGSTDTQYF
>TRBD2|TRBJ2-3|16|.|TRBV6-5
TGTGCCAGCAGTTACTCTCCGGGGGGGGGCACAGATACGCAGTATTTT
CASSYSPGGGTDTQYF
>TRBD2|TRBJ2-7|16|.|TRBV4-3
TGCGCCAGCAGCCAACGATTAGCGGGGAACCTCTACGAGCAGTACTTC
CASSQRLAGNLYEQYF
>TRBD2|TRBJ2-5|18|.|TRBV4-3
TGCGCCAGCAGCCAACACCCTCCAGCGGGGGGGAGTCAAGAGACCCAGTACTTC
CASSQHPPAGGSQETQYF
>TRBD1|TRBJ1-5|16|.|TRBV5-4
TGTGCCAGCAGCCTCGGACAGGGTTGGAGCAATCAGCCCCAGCATTTT
CASSLGQGWSNQPQHF
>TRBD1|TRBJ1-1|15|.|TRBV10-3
TGTGCGTCAAAATTAGGGGGACAGCAGAACACTGAAGCTTTCTTT
CASKLGGQQNTEAFF
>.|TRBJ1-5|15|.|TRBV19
TGTGCCAGTAGTATGACACCCTTGCAAACACAGCCCCAGCATTTT
CASSMTPLQTQPQHF
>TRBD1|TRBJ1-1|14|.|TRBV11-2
TGTGCCAGCAGCCCTTCGTCCGGGACAGGGGAAGCTTTCTTT
CASSPSSGTGEAFF
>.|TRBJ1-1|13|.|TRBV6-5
TGTGCCAGCAGGGGACAACAGAACACTGAAGCTTTCTTT
CASRGQQNTEAFF
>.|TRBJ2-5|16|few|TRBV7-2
TGTGCCAGCAGCTTAGAAGGACAGAGGCGAGCAAAGACCCAGTACTTC
CASSLEGQRRAKTQYF
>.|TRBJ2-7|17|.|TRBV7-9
TGTGCCAGCAGCTCCCCACGCTCTGGCGGGGAATACTACGAGCAGTACTTC
CASSSPRSGGEYYEQYF
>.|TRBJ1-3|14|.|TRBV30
TGTGCTTATCTAACAGGGAACTCTGGAAACACCATATATTTT
CAYLTGNSGNTIYF
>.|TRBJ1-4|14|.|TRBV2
TGTGCCAGCCGAGGGAGGGGCTTAGGGGGAAAACTGTTTTTT
CASRGRGLGGKLFF
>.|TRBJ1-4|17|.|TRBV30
TGTGCCTGGCGAAACCGGGATGGCCTCGGGAAAAATGAAAAACTGTTTTTT
CAWRNRDGLGKNEKLFF
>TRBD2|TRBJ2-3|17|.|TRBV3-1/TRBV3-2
TGTGCCAGCAGCCAAGATGGAAGCGGGGGGGGTTTTGGTACGCAGTATTTT
CASSQDGSGGGFGTQYF